This entry lists 20 T cell receptor beta chains sequenced from one sample in a study of blood T cell repertoires in COVID-19. Data came from immunoSEQ multiplex PCR; TCRdb stores just in-frame clones and leaves some out. In the table there are around 400,000 clones, around 87% of which are singletons. The sequencing sample was made of peripheral blood. These receptors were taken from a woman between 25 and 40 years old with COVID-19, enrolled during active disease.

This rearrangement joins TRBV13 to TRBJ2-7; D gene ambiguous. The CDR3 spans 16 residues. With 4 bases removed from V and 0 bases from J, the gap between germline ends came to 16 bases. Looked up from germline, CDR1 is PRHDT and CDR2 is FYEKMQ (reference sequence). This CDR3 reads CASSYGVAAPSYEQYF. The CDR3, as DNA: TGTGCCAGCAGCTACGGAGTGGCAGCCCCCTCCTACGAGCAGTACTTC.

The chain has TRBV9 and TRBJ2-3, with D perhaps TRBD2 (5 bases). Germline CDR1 and CDR2: SGDLS and YYNGEE. The CDR3 is made up of 15 amino acids. Trimming cost V 6 bases and J 2 bases, with 16 bases left between them. The CDR3 loop is CASTPGVAFTDTQYF. The DNA for the CDR3 is TGTGCCAGCACCCCTGGGGTAGCGTTCACAGATACGCAGTATTTT.

The chain links TRBV2 to TRBJ1-3, with D uncertain. Germline V lookup: CDR1 SNHLY, CDR2 FYNNEI. Deletions cut 6 bases from V and 2 bases from J, with 8 bases between. The CDR3 spans 13 residues. CDR3 amino acids: CASRDYTGNTIYF. As DNA, the CDR3 is TGTGCCAGCAGAGATTACACTGGAAACACCATATATTTT.

Note on this clone: This sample includes further DNA sequences coding for the same CDR3. The CDR3 DNA sequence: TGTGCCAGTAGTCCCGGGGGAGACTACAATGAGCAGTTCTTC. Protein: CASSPGGDYNEQFF. This rearrangement joins TRBV19 to TRBJ2-1; possible D gene TRBD2, 6 bases. V dropped 5 bases and J dropped 3 bases, with 11 bases sitting between them. The CDR3 spans 14 residues. In germline, CDR1 is LNHDA, CDR2 SQIVND (reference sequence). Together with reference TRBV19 and TRBJ2-1, the CDR3 gives the full variable domain: DGGITQSPKYLFRKEGQNVTLSCEQNLNHDAMYWYRQDPGQGLRLIYYSQIVNDFQKGDIAEGYSVSREKKESFPLTVTSAQKNPTAFYLCASSPGGDYNEQFFGPGTRLTVL.

This chain uses TRBV24-1 with TRBJ1-4, with no clear D. V gave up 4 bases and J gave up 8 bases, with 13 bases separating them. The CDR3 is made up of 14 amino acids. The germline V gene encodes CDR1 KGHDR and CDR2 SFDVKD. The CDR3 region has the DNA TGTGCCACCAGTGACCGGAGGGAGGGAGAAAAACTGTTTTTT. Protein sequence: CATSDRREGEKLFF.

This clone was seen only once. The rearrangement joins TRBV10-2 to TRBJ1-1; a weak D match, TRBD1 (6 bases). This CDR3 region has 11 residues. The V end was cut by 6 bases, the J end by 9 bases, with 11 bases between. CDR1 is WSHSY, CDR2 SAAADI, per germline. CDR3 residues: CASRRDRKAFF. The CDR3 nucleotides read TGCGCCAGCAGACGAGACAGGAAAGCTTTCTTT.

The rearrangement joins TRBV29-1 to TRBJ2-3; D may be TRBD1 (6 bases). CDR1 and CDR2 (germline): SQVTM, ANQGSEA. The CDR3 has 13 residues. Trimming shortened V by 5 bases and J by 1 base, and 10 bases separated the two germline ends. The CDR3 loop reads CSVSPGGTDTQYF. In DNA, the CDR3 is TGCAGCGTTTCGCCAGGGGGCACAGATACGCAGTATTTT.

The chain links TRBV9 to TRBJ2-1; 9 bases are shared with TRBD2. The CDR3 is 15 residues long. Looked up from germline, CDR1 is SGDLS and CDR2 is YYNGEE. Germline trimming cut 0 bases from V and 7 bases from J; bases unmatched to any gene: 5. The CDR3, as DNA: TGTGCCAGCAGCGTAGTAGCGGGAGATGGGAATGAGCAGTTCTTC. Translating gives CASSVVAGDGNEQFF.

The V call is TRBV5-6, the J call TRBJ2-7, with 8 positions matching TRBD2. The CDR3 has 15 residues. Germline assignment: CDR1 SGHDT and CDR2 YYEEEE. V shed 0 bases and J 3 bases; nucleotides not matched to a gene: 5. In DNA, the CDR3 is TGTGCCAGCAGCTTGGGTCTAGCGGGCCACTACGAGCAGTACTTC. As protein: CASSLGLAGHYEQYF.

This clone has only a few counts. In DNA, the CDR3 is TGCAGCGTTGAAGGCCTAAAAGAGACCCAGTACTTC. It yields the protein CSVEGLKETQYF. This chain joins TRBV29-1 and TRBJ2-5; D is ambiguous. Per the germline V gene, CDR1 is SQVTM and CDR2 is ANQGSEA. There are 12 residues in the CDR3. V dropped 1 base and J dropped 3 bases, with 6 bases sitting between them.

V gene TRBV7-9 combines with J gene TRBJ1-1; 11 bases fit TRBD1. Germline V CDR1 and CDR2: SEHNR, FQNEAQ (reference sequence). This CDR3 has 16 residues. Germline trimming cut 1 base from V and 4 bases from J; bases unmatched to any gene: 5. CDR3 amino acids: CASSLGGQGVRTEAFF. The CDR3 DNA sequence: TGTGCCAGCAGCTTAGGGGGACAGGGGGTTCGCACTGAAGCTTTCTTT.

The CDR3 DNA sequence: TGTGCCAGCAGCTCAAACAGGTACAATGAGCAGTTCTTC. Residues: CASSSNRYNEQFF. The chain joins TRBV7-6 to TRBJ2-1, with D perhaps TRBD1 (5 bases). This CDR3 region has 13 residues. Germline V CDR1 and CDR2: SGHVS, FNYEAQ. V lost 4 bases and J lost 4, with 8 bases in between. Combining the CDR3 with reference TRBV7-6 and TRBJ2-1 gives the whole variable domain GAGVSQSPRYKVTKRGQDVALRCDPISGHVSLYWYRQALGQGPEFLTYFNYEAQQDKSGLPNDRFSAERPEGSISTLTIQRTEQRDSAMYRCASSSNRYNEQFFGPGTRLTVL.

The V gene is TRBV7-9, the J gene TRBJ1-5; D unresolved. Looked up from germline, CDR1 is SEHNR and CDR2 is FQNEAQ (reference sequence). Trimming took off 1 base at V and 5 bases at J, with 6 bases between the two ends. The CDR3 extends over 13 amino acids. CDR3 bases: TGTGCCAGCAGCTTAGGCCTATATCAGCCCCAGCATTTT. Translating gives CASSLGLYQPQHF.

V usage is TRBV5-5 and J usage is TRBJ2-2; 7 bases are a match to TRBD1. The CDR3 loop spans 17 amino acids. The ends lost 1 base at V and 4 bases at J; junction bases unmatched: 10. CDR1 is SGHKS and CDR2 is YYEKEE in the germline V gene (reference sequence). Here the CDR3 reads CASSLNSDPGGTGELFF. CDR3 coding DNA: TGTGCCAGCAGCTTGAATAGCGACCCAGGGGGCACCGGGGAGCTGTTTTTT.

The rearrangement links TRBV18 to TRBJ2-7; TRBD1 agrees at 8 bases. Unmatched junction bases numbered 6, after V lost 5 bases and J lost 3 bases. Germline V CDR1 and CDR2: KGHSH, LQKENI. This CDR3 contains 14 residues. CDR3 nucleotide sequence: TGTGCCAGCTCATCGCAGGGGGCGAACTACGAGCAGTACTTC. It specifies CASSSQGANYEQYF.

The chain is built from TRBV5-4 and TRBJ2-2; maybe TRBD1 (6 bases). CDR1 SGHNT and CDR2 YYREEE come from the germline V gene (reference sequence). The CDR3 covers 15 residues. V was clipped by 4 bases and J by 0 bases, with 10 bases between them. This chain's CDR3 is CASSPRGPNTGELFF. Written as DNA, the CDR3 is TGTGCCAGCAGCCCCAGGGGCCCGAACACCGGGGAGCTGTTTTTT. Based on the CDR3 plus reference TRBV5-4 and TRBJ2-2, the full variable domain is ETGVTQSPTHLIKTRGQQVTLRCSSQSGHNTVSWYQQALGQGPQFIFQYYREEENGRGNFPPRFSGLQFPNYSSELNVNALELDDSALYLCASSPRGPNTGELFFGEGSRLTVL.

J is TRBJ1-1 and V is TRBV5-6, with a possible D match to TRBD1 (6 bases). Trimming stripped 0 bases from V and 7 bases from J, with 7 bases between. CDR3 length: 12 residues. From germline, CDR1 is SGHDT and CDR2 YYEEEE. In nucleotides, the CDR3 is TGTGCCAGCAGCTTGGACAGGGTTGAAGCTTTCTTT. Protein product: CASSLDRVEAFF.

The chain links TRBV6-5 to TRBJ1-2; the match to TRBD1 covers 7 bases. V was pared by 7 bases and J by 7 bases, with 9 bases of the junction left unmatched. CDR1 and CDR2 (germline): MNHEY, SVGAGI. CDR3 length: 13 amino acids. Here the CDR3 reads CASKVDRVVGYTF. As DNA, the CDR3 is TGTGCCAGCAAAGTAGACAGGGTGGTTGGCTACACCTTC.

The rearrangement joins TRBV7-2 to TRBJ2-5; the D gene is possibly TRBD2 (5 bases). Germline V gene data show CDR1 as SGHTA and CDR2 as FQGNSA. V was cut by 4 bases and J by 5 bases, with 14 bases left in between. This CDR3 has 14 residues. The DNA for the CDR3 is TGTGCCAGCAGCTCTGGAGGAGGCCGGGAGACCCAGTACTTC. This gives the protein CASSSGGGRETQYF.

This sequence joins TRBV4-3 and TRBJ1-6, with TRBD1 matching 10 bases. V trimming: 1 base; J trimming: 10 bases; junction bases outside the gene matches: 7. This CDR3 spans 16 amino acids. Germline-derived CDR1 and CDR2 are LGHNA and YSLEER. The CDR3: CASSQVGGTGVSPLHF. Here the CDR3 DNA reads TGCGCCAGCAGCCAAGTCGGCGGGACAGGGGTCTCACCCCTCCACTTT.